This entry lists 22 T cell receptor beta chains sequenced from one sample in a study of blood T cells in healthy people across ages. With a J-beta primer mix and a sample-barcoded 5' primer, a second PCR ran about 7 to 12 cycles. TCRdb recomputed calls from the 5' RACE reads with MiXCR, one row per CDR3 protein. The sample holds approximately 490,000 distinct CDR3 sequences, around 24% seen once. The data were also submitted as part of a second study, on T cells of mothers and their children.

Sequenced sample: blood. The receptors were sampled from a boy between 10 and 17 years old in good health.

This clonotype was seen a handful of times. The gene calls are TRBV11-1 and TRBJ2-5, with D possibly called TRBD1 or TRBD2 (6 bases each). Germline CDR1 SGHAT, CDR2 FQDESV (reference sequence). The CDR3 has 16 amino acids. V was shortened by 5 bases and J by 2 bases, with 18 bases between the two germline ends. As DNA, the CDR3 is TGTGCCAGCAGCCCTGGGGTCGGGGGCATTCAAGAGACCCAGTACTTC. Its translation is CASSPGVGGIQETQYF. Variable domain in full (rest from reference TRBV11-1 and TRBJ2-5): EAEVAQSPRYKITEKSQAVAFWCDPISGHATLYWYRQILGQGPELLVQFQDESVVDDSQLPKDRFSAERLKGVDSTLKIQPAELGDSAMYLCASSPGVGGIQETQYFGPGTRLLVL.

This clonotype was counted a few times. This rearrangement joins TRBV19 to TRBJ1-1, with TRBD1 identical over 8 bases. The CDR3 has 13 amino acids. Germline V lookup: CDR1 LNHDA, CDR2 SQIVND (reference sequence). The J segment lost 4 bases and the V segment lost 6 bases, leaving 4 bases of the junction unmatched. The CDR3 sequence is CASRETGVTEAFF. The DNA for the CDR3 is TGTGCCAGTAGAGAGACAGGGGTCACTGAAGCTTTCTTT.

V gene TRBV15 combines with J gene TRBJ2-7, with TRBD2 as a possible D gene (6 bases). The germline V and J ends were trimmed by 0 bases and 2 bases, with 14 bases remaining between them. Germline CDR1 and CDR2: LNHNV and YYDKDF (reference sequence). The CDR3 covers 16 residues. The CDR3 DNA sequence: TGTGCCACCAGCAGAGATGGGTGGGGAGGTCCCTACGAGCAGTACTTC. Its translation is CATSRDGWGGPYEQYF.

This clonotype was detected a few times. The gene calls are TRBV12-3 or TRBV12-4 and TRBJ2-7; 8 bases are a match to TRBD1. Trimming removed 3 bases from V and 0 bases from J; junction bases left unmatched: 4. There are 15 residues in the CDR3. This CDR3 is CASSFGTGLSYEQYF. As DNA, the CDR3 is TGTGCCAGCAGTTTTGGGACAGGACTCTCCTACGAGCAGTACTTC.

The sample holds a few counts of this clonotype. The chain couples TRBV18 to TRBJ2-7; TRBD2 matches 14 bases. Trimming at V came to 0 bases and at J to 5 bases, leaving 12 bases not matched to a gene. CDR1 is KGHSH, CDR2 LQKENI, per germline. The CDR3 is made up of 19 amino acids. This CDR3 reads CASSPPGLAGVLSGNEQYF. Here the CDR3 DNA reads TGTGCCAGCTCACCACCGGGACTAGCGGGAGTCCTTTCCGGAAACGAGCAGTACTTC.

This clonotype has just a few counts. A read error may account for a junction end that differs from germline. The V call is TRBV12-3 or TRBV12-4, the J call TRBJ2-5; TRBD2 is a possible D gene (5 bases). CDR3 length: 16 amino acids. The CDR3, as DNA: TGTGCCGGCAGTTCCAGAAAGCGGTTACCCCAAGAGACCCAGTACTTC. This encodes CAGSSRKRLPQETQYF.

At least ten counts were recorded for this clonotype. The chain links TRBV28 to TRBJ2-5, with 7 bases identical to TRBD1. V lost 5 bases, J lost 5 bases, and 8 bases stayed unmatched. This CDR3 spans 14 amino acids. Germline V gives CDR1 MDHEN, CDR2 SYDVKM. This CDR3 is CASSQRGGQETQYF. The CDR3 region has the DNA TGTGCCAGCAGTCAACGAGGGGGCCAGGAGACCCAGTACTTC.

This clonotype was detected only a few times. DNA of the CDR3: TGCAGCGCCCTACAGGGGGCCAACCTTCGCGAGCAGTACTTC. This translates into CSALQGANLREQYF. The chain links TRBV29-1 to TRBJ2-7; 9 positions match TRBD1. The CDR3 totals 14 residues. The V gene end was trimmed by 7 bases and the J gene end by 6 bases; junction bases not matched to a gene: 13. Germline values: CDR1 SQVTM, CDR2 ANQGSEA.

This clonotype turned up a few times. J is TRBJ1-4 and V is TRBV28; D possibly corresponds to TRBD1 (5 bases). Trimming took 7 bases from V and 10 from J, leaving 19 bases between them. The CDR3 spans 14 residues. Germline V gene data show CDR1 as MDHEN and CDR2 as SYDVKM. The CDR3 nucleotides read TGTGCCAGCACCTATAGGGGAAAAACCGGAAAACTGTTTTTT. This translates into CASTYRGKTGKLFF.

The chain uses TRBV21-1 and TRBJ2-5. TRBV21-1 is classified as a pseudogene. CDR3 length: 16 amino acids. The CDR3 reads CASSKTPEEFEETQYF. CDR3 DNA: TGTGCCAGCAGCAAAACCCCAGAAGAGTTCGAAGAGACCCAGTACTTC.

The chain is built from TRBV28 and TRBJ1-2, with D unclear. V gave up 7 bases and J gave up 2 bases, with 8 bases separating them. Per germline, CDR1 MDHEN and CDR2 SYDVKM. The CDR3 length is 12 residues. CDR3 DNA: TGTGCCAGCACCAGAATCAACTATGGCTACACCTTC. Protein sequence: CASTRINYGYTF.

The rearrangement joins TRBV6-1 to TRBJ1-1; 7 positions match TRBD1. The germline gives CDR1 MNHNS, CDR2 SASEGT. V was pared by 4 bases and J by 5 bases, with 10 bases of the junction left unmatched. This CDR3 comprises 15 residues. This chain's CDR3 is CASSGVSGGETEAFF. CDR3 nucleotides: TGTGCCAGCAGTGGGGTCTCAGGGGGGGAGACTGAAGCTTTCTTT.

Many counts were recorded for this clonotype. V usage is TRBV28 and J usage is TRBJ2-5; 9 positions match TRBD2. This CDR3 is 16 amino acids long. Germline CDR1 MDHEN, CDR2 SYDVKM. V shed 0 bases, J shed 2 bases, and the junction held 4 bases outside the gene matches. The CDR3: CASSLWVAGDQETQYF. The DNA for the CDR3 is TGTGCCAGCAGTTTATGGGTAGCGGGGGATCAAGAGACCCAGTACTTC.

This chain joins TRBV20-1 and TRBJ2-1; 10 nucleotides align to TRBD2. Losses at the gene ends were 0 bases for V and 4 bases for J; bases not matched to a gene: 12. This CDR3 is built from 18 residues. Germline CDR1 DFQATT, CDR2 SNEGSKA (reference sequence). This chain's CDR3 is CSARDGQREGLGYNEQFF. CDR3 DNA sequence: TGCAGTGCTAGAGATGGGCAGCGGGAGGGTCTAGGGTACAATGAGCAGTTCTTC.

This chain links TRBV11-2 with TRBJ2-2; D possibly corresponds to TRBD1 (6 bases). With 4 bases removed from V and 6 bases from J, the gap between germline ends came to 15 bases. In germline, CDR1 is SGHAT, CDR2 FQNNGV. The CDR3 covers 15 residues. The CDR3 is CASSSLQGYPGELFF. In DNA, the CDR3 is TGTGCCAGCAGCTCGTTACAGGGTTACCCCGGGGAGCTGTTTTTT.

This clonotype was detected ten times or more. This sequence joins TRBV6-2 or TRBV6-3 and TRBJ2-5; 9 bases match TRBD2. Germline CDR1 and CDR2: MNHEY and SVGEGT. Germline trimming cut 6 bases from V and 3 bases from J; bases unmatched to any gene: 8. This CDR3 is 15 amino acids long. CDR3: CASSQISGSEETQYF. The CDR3, as DNA: TGTGCCAGCAGCCAAATTAGCGGGAGCGAAGAGACCCAGTACTTC.

The CDR3 protein is CSARDLAQPQHF. The CDR3 DNA follows: TGCAGTGCTAGAGATTTGGCTCAGCCCCAGCATTTT. J is TRBJ1-5 and V is TRBV20-1; D is uncertain. The CDR3 has 12 residues. The germline gives CDR1 DFQATT, CDR2 SNEGSKA (reference sequence). Trimming cost V 0 bases and J 6 bases, with 6 bases left between them.

This clonotype has more than one count but fewer than ten. The rearrangement joins TRBV7-9 to TRBJ1-5, with 8 bases aligning to TRBD1. Germline CDR1 is SEHNR and CDR2 is FQNEAQ (reference sequence). The CDR3 is 15 residues long. Trimming cost V 5 bases and J 4 bases; bases outside gene matches: 7. CDR3 sequence reads: CASSQGTGPNQPQHF. The CDR3 DNA reads as TGTGCCAGCAGCCAGGGGACAGGACCTAATCAGCCCCAGCATTTT.

This clonotype appeared many times. V and J are TRBV15 and TRBJ2-7; 7 bases are shared with TRBD2. The J segment lost 3 bases and the V segment lost 4 bases, leaving 6 bases of the junction unmatched. CDR1 and CDR2 from the germline V gene are LNHNV and YYDKDF (reference sequence). CDR3 size: 14 residues. CDR3 in amino acids: CATSIGGGSYEQYF. The DNA of the CDR3 is TGTGCCACCAGCATCGGAGGCGGGAGCTACGAGCAGTACTTC.

The chain links TRBV21-1 to TRBJ2-3; the table calls TRBD2, which could not be checked here. TRBV21-1 is an annotated pseudogene. The CDR3 spans 13 residues. Written as DNA, the CDR3 is TGTGCCAGCTCGGAGAGGGGCACAGATACGCAGTATTTT. Translating it yields CASSERGTDTQYF.

This chain joins TRBV27 and TRBJ2-7; the match to TRBD1 covers 7 bases. The CDR3 is made up of 14 amino acids. V dropped 5 bases and J dropped 0; count of bases not matched to a gene: 4. Germline values: CDR1 MNHEY, CDR2 SMNVEV (reference sequence). The CDR3 spells CASSRDRPSYEQYF. The CDR3 DNA is TGTGCCAGCAGTCGGGACAGACCCTCCTACGAGCAGTACTTC.

The CDR3 DNA follows: TGTGCCATCAGTGAGGGAAGCGGGACAGGGGATGGGGAGACCCAGTACTTC. This encodes CAISEGSGTGDGETQYF. V and J are TRBV10-3 and TRBJ2-5; 10 nucleotides line up with TRBD1. V was pared by 2 bases and J by 5 bases, with 11 bases of the junction left unmatched. This CDR3 spans 17 amino acids. CDR1 ENHRY and CDR2 SYGVKD come from the germline V gene.